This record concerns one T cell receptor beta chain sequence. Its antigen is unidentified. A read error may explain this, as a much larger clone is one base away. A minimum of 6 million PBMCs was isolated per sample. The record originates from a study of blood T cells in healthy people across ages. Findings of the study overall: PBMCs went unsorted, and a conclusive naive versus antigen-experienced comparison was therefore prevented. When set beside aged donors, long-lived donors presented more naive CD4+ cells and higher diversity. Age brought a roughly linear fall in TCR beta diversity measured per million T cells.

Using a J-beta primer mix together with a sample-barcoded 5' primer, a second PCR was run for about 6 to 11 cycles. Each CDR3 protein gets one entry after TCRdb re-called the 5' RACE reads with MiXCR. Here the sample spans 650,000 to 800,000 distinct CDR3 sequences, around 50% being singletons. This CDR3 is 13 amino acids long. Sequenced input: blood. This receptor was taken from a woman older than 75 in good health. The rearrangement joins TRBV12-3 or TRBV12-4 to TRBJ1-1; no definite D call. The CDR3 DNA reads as TGTGCCAGCAGGTACCGGGCGAACACTGTAGCTTTCTTT. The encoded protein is CASRYRANTVAFF.